The sample holds one count of the clone carrying this TCR beta chain. Its antigen is not identified. Around 200 ng DNA, 25,000 to 30,000 T cell genomes, went into each sorted-subset replicate PCR. Only in-frame clones appear in the TCRdb table, and some are missing; sequencing was by immunoSEQ multiplex PCR. The sample lists 2 million to 2.5 million clones; 90% to 96% were seen once. This entry belongs to a study of shared clonotypes between healthy human individuals. The wider study: Each donor's CD8 memory used one plate, CD8 naive two, each CD4 subset three.

Germline loops: CDR1 SGHAT, CDR2 FQNNGV. The ends were cut back, 5 bases at V and 0 bases at J, with 13 bases in the middle. The CDR3 covers 15 residues. Overall study findings and caveats: Several donors held 5% to 5.5% of naive CD4 clonotypes in common. Larger estimated richness was generally seen in naive subsets than in memory subsets.

The chain couples TRBV11-2 to TRBJ2-5; D remains ambiguous. The sample taken for sequencing was naive CD4+ T cells sorted from blood. This sample's subset: CD45RA+ positively selected. The sequence came from a man between 18 and 35 years old in good health. This chain's CDR3 is CASSPPFWYQETQYF. The CDR3, as DNA: TGTGCCAGCAGCCCTCCCTTTTGGTACCAAGAGACCCAGTACTTC.